The 19 T cell receptor beta chains listed next were all sequenced from one sample in a study of identical twins (dated by TCRdb to about 2016). Libraries were prepared through 5' RACE. The instrument given in TCRdb is Illumina HiSeq 2000. TCRdb ran its own pipeline on the public reads, namely fastp trimming at Q25 and MiXCR clone calling, and kept in-frame beta chains. For every CDR3 protein sequence, its rows merge into one entry that carries the most common genes and DNA. The sample has roughly 690,000 distinct CDR3 sequences on record, around 20% of them singletons. Roughly 4% of the sample belongs to the ten largest clones. A further study also used this sample, focusing on T cells expressing NK-cell markers.

Material for sequencing was PBMCs. The source of these receptors is a woman under 30 in good health.

The chain recombines TRBV20-1 with TRBJ1-1; tentatively, D is TRBD1 (5 bases). The CDR3 contains 14 residues. CDR1 and CDR2 from the germline V gene are DFQATT and SNEGSKA (reference sequence). V was cut by 3 bases and J by 3 bases, with 14 bases left in between. This chain's CDR3 is CSASGRGRYTEAFF. Written as DNA, the CDR3 is TGCAGTGCTAGTGGAAGGGGTAGGTACACTGAAGCTTTCTTT.

This clonotype has a count of ten or more. The chain couples TRBV20-1 to TRBJ2-1, with D perhaps assigned TRBD1 or TRBD2 (6 bases each). The CDR3 has 15 amino acids. The germline V gene encodes CDR1 DFQATT and CDR2 SNEGSKA (reference sequence). V lost 3 bases and J 9 bases, leaving 21 bases between the germline ends. CDR3 in DNA: TGCAGTGCTAGGGTGGGGGGCGAGGGTAGCAGTGAGCAGTTCTTC. Encoded protein: CSARVGGEGSSEQFF.

The genes are TRBV5-1 and TRBJ2-1, with TRBD2 matching over 8 bases. Losses at the gene ends were 2 bases for V and 6 bases for J; bases not matched to a gene: 7. Germline CDR1 SGHRS, CDR2 YFSETQ. This CDR3 comprises 15 residues. The CDR3 DNA reads TGCGCCAGCAGCTTCCCCGGGGGGGGCTTCAATGAGCAGTTCTTC. Translating it yields CASSFPGGGFNEQFF.

The V call is TRBV10-1, the J call TRBJ2-1, with D possibly being TRBD1 or TRBD2 (5 bases each). The CDR3 contains 14 residues. The germline V and J ends were trimmed by 3 bases and 5 bases, with 11 bases remaining between them. Germline V gene data show CDR1 as WNHNN and CDR2 as SYGVQD (reference sequence). CDR3 region: CASSDGTGNNEQFF. CDR3 in DNA: TGCGCCAGCAGTGATGGGACGGGGAACAATGAGCAGTTCTTC.

This clonotype was recorded a few times. V gene TRBV5-1 combines with J gene TRBJ2-6; possible D gene TRBD1, 5 bases. Trimming cost V 2 bases and J 0 bases, with 18 bases left between them. CDR3 length: 19 amino acids. Looked up from germline, CDR1 is SGHRS and CDR2 is YFSETQ. The CDR3 sequence is CASSFSRQGNLSGANVLTF. CDR3 nucleotide sequence: TGCGCCAGCAGCTTTAGCCGCCAGGGCAACCTCTCTGGGGCCAACGTCCTGACTTTC.

This clonotype was seen many times. The junction differs from germline at one of its ends, possibly a read error. The chain uses TRBV7-9 and TRBJ2-2, with D hard to call. The CDR3 is 13 residues long. CDR1 SEHNR and CDR2 FQNEAQ come from the germline V gene (reference sequence). CDR3 amino acids: CASSLGETGELFF. DNA of the CDR3: TGTGCCAGCAGTTTAGGCGAGACCGGGGAGCTGTTTTTT.

This clonotype has a handful of counts. The V call is TRBV7-3, the J call TRBJ1-1; D is undetermined. The CDR3 spans 13 residues. Germline CDR1 is SGHTA and CDR2 is FQGTGA. Deletions cut 3 bases from V and 3 bases from J, with 8 bases between. CDR3 residues: CASSFQTDTEAFF. The CDR3 coding sequence is TGTGCCAGCAGCTTCCAGACGGACACTGAAGCTTTCTTT.

This chain uses TRBV12-3 or TRBV12-4 with TRBJ2-1, with TRBD2 identical over 7 bases. J lost 10 bases, V lost 1 base, and 4 bases had no gene match. The CDR3 has 13 amino acids. DNA of the CDR3: TGTGCCAGCAGTTTAGGGGGGACTATAGAGCAGTTCTTC. Its protein is CASSLGGTIEQFF.

The chain couples TRBV12-3 or TRBV12-4 to TRBJ2-7, with D maybe TRBD2 (6 bases). V shed 5 bases and J shed 2 bases, with 16 bases lying between them. This CDR3 has 15 residues. The chain's CDR3 is CASSPRLGTTYEQYF. The CDR3 bases are TGTGCCAGCAGTCCCAGACTAGGGACCACCTACGAGCAGTACTTC.

The chain uses TRBV5-1 and TRBJ2-5; D remains unclear. V was cut by 5 bases and J by 1 base, with 9 bases left in between. Germline V lookup: CDR1 SGHRS, CDR2 YFSETQ. This CDR3 comprises 13 residues. The chain's CDR3 is CASRIGAQETQYF. DNA for the CDR3: TGCGCCAGCAGAATTGGAGCCCAAGAGACCCAGTACTTC.

This clonotype was seen more than once but under ten times. CDR3 DNA sequence: TGCGCCAGCAGCTTAACTCCGGGACAGGCTTACGAGCAGTACTTC. This translates into CASSLTPGQAYEQYF. The chain couples TRBV5-1 to TRBJ2-7; 8 bases agree with TRBD1. V lost 2 bases to trimming and J lost 4 bases; unmatched junction nucleotides: 8. The CDR3 spans 15 residues. From germline, CDR1 is SGHRS and CDR2 YFSETQ. Based on the CDR3 plus reference TRBV5-1 and TRBJ2-7, the full variable domain is KAGVTQTPRYLIKTRGQQVTLSCSPISGHRSVSWYQQTPGQGLQFLFEYFSETQRNKGNFPGRFSGRQFSNSRSEMNVSTLELGDSALYLCASSLTPGQAYEQYFGPGTRLTVT.

The rearrangement uses TRBV5-1 and TRBJ1-2; TRBD1 agrees at 7 bases. The CDR3 is made up of 14 amino acids. The germline V gene has CDR1 SGHRS and CDR2 YFSETQ. V was pared by 4 bases and J by 5 bases, with 8 bases of the junction left unmatched. DNA for the CDR3: TGCGCCAGCAGCACCGGACAGGCAACGTATGGCTACACCTTC. Amino acid sequence: CASSTGQATYGYTF. Based on the CDR3 plus reference TRBV5-1 and TRBJ1-2, the full variable domain is KAGVTQTPRYLIKTRGQQVTLSCSPISGHRSVSWYQQTPGQGLQFLFEYFSETQRNKGNFPGRFSGRQFSNSRSEMNVSTLELGDSALYLCASSTGQATYGYTFGSGTRLTVV.

The J gene is TRBJ2-1, the V gene TRBV20-1; 8 bases fit TRBD2. This CDR3 is 14 amino acids long. Germline V gene sequence: CDR1 DFQATT, CDR2 SNEGSKA (reference sequence). Unmatched junction bases numbered 7, after V lost 0 bases and J lost 9 bases. The CDR3 protein is CSARDTGGPGEQFF. CDR3 DNA: TGCAGTGCTAGAGATACGGGAGGGCCCGGTGAGCAGTTCTTC.

This clonotype was observed a handful of times. The gene calls are TRBV5-1 and TRBJ1-4; D is possibly TRBD1 (5 bases). The length of the CDR3 is 13 residues. CDR1 and CDR2 from the germline V gene are SGHRS and YFSETQ. V lost 4 bases, J lost 7 bases, and 11 bases lay in between. CDR3 sequence: CASSVQDGEKLFF. In DNA, the CDR3 is TGCGCCAGCAGCGTACAGGATGGTGAAAAACTGTTTTTT.

This chain uses TRBV20-1 with TRBJ2-2; 9 nucleotides align to TRBD2. The CDR3 has 16 amino acids. Trimming cost V 3 bases and J 1 base; bases outside gene matches: 6. Germline V CDR1 and CDR2: DFQATT, SNEGSKA (reference sequence). The CDR3 region is CSASDSGGQNTGELFF. Here the CDR3 DNA reads TGCAGTGCTAGTGATAGCGGGGGTCAGAACACCGGGGAGCTGTTTTTT.

The genes are TRBV10-3 and TRBJ1-1; D is uncertain. The CDR3 loop spans 11 amino acids. CDR1 and CDR2 (germline): ENHRY, SYGVKD. V was clipped by 7 bases and J by 4 bases, with 7 bases between them. Written as DNA, the CDR3 is TGTGCCATCACCCAAGGCACTGAAGCTTTCTTT. Translating gives CAITQGTEAFF.

This clonotype was seen only a few times. This chain connects TRBV20-1 to TRBJ1-2, with 9 bases matching TRBD1. V lost 5 bases to trimming and J lost 0 bases; unmatched junction nucleotides: 10. This CDR3 region has 16 residues. Germline CDR1 reads DFQATT; CDR2 reads SNEGSKA (reference sequence). The CDR3 coding sequence is TGCAGTGCTGAAAACAGGGGGCGAGCAGCTAACTATGGCTACACCTTC. Translation gives CSAENRGRAANYGYTF.

V is TRBV19 and J is TRBJ2-7; no definite D call. Trimming pared 5 bases from V and 6 bases from J, leaving 8 bases between. The germline V gene has CDR1 LNHDA and CDR2 SQIVND (reference sequence). The CDR3 length is 11 residues. CDR3 bases: TGTGCCAGTAGTTTCGGGCTCGAGCAGTACTTC. Its protein is CASSFGLEQYF.

The V and J genes are TRBV29-1 and TRBJ2-3; 7 bases match TRBD1. CDR1 is SQVTM and CDR2 is ANQGSEA in the germline V gene. CDR3 length: 14 residues. The J segment lost 2 bases and the V segment lost 4 bases, leaving 6 bases of the junction unmatched. This CDR3 reads CSVGQGVVTDTQYF. DNA for the CDR3: TGCAGCGTTGGACAGGGTGTCGTCACAGATACGCAGTATTTT.